A selection of T cell receptor beta chains follows, all from one sample in a study of T cell responses to AZD1222 COVID-19 vaccine. The protocol was immunoSEQ multiplex PCR, while the TCRdb copy is restricted to in-frame clones and leaves out a portion. Of roughly 150,000 clones in the sample, 85% to 95% were seen once. The source was peripheral blood, collected 28 days after the second AZD1222 dose. The receptors were sampled from an adult who received the AZD1222 COVID-19 vaccine. CDR3s leave out the opening cysteine and the closing phenylalanine or tryptophan.

V gene: TRBV5-6; CDR3 protein: ASSLGVTSSSNQPQH
V gene: TRBV9; CDR3 protein: ASSVASLSYNEQF
V gene: TRBV19; CDR3 protein: ASSIVTSGANVLT
V gene: TRBV19; CDR3 protein: ASSPSRVGAEQF
V gene: TRBV2; CDR3 protein: ASSEAPPRSYNEQF
V gene: TRBV2; CDR3 protein: ASSDPLQSYEQY
V gene: TRBV5-1; CDR3 protein: ASSPLATNEKLF
V gene: TRBV19; CDR3 protein: ASRSTRSTNEKLF
V gene: TRBV27; CDR3 protein: ASSLGGGEQY
V gene: TRBV6-5; CDR3 protein: ASGGEQETQY
V gene: TRBV24-1; CDR3 protein: ATRDGTVNTEAF
V gene: TRBV2; CDR3 protein: ASEERGFRETQY
V gene: TRBV9; CDR3 protein: ASRAPPTQY
V gene: TRBV18; CDR3 protein: ASSPPGTGVNGYT
V gene: TRBV3-1/TRBV3-2; CDR3 protein: ASSQAQSTQY